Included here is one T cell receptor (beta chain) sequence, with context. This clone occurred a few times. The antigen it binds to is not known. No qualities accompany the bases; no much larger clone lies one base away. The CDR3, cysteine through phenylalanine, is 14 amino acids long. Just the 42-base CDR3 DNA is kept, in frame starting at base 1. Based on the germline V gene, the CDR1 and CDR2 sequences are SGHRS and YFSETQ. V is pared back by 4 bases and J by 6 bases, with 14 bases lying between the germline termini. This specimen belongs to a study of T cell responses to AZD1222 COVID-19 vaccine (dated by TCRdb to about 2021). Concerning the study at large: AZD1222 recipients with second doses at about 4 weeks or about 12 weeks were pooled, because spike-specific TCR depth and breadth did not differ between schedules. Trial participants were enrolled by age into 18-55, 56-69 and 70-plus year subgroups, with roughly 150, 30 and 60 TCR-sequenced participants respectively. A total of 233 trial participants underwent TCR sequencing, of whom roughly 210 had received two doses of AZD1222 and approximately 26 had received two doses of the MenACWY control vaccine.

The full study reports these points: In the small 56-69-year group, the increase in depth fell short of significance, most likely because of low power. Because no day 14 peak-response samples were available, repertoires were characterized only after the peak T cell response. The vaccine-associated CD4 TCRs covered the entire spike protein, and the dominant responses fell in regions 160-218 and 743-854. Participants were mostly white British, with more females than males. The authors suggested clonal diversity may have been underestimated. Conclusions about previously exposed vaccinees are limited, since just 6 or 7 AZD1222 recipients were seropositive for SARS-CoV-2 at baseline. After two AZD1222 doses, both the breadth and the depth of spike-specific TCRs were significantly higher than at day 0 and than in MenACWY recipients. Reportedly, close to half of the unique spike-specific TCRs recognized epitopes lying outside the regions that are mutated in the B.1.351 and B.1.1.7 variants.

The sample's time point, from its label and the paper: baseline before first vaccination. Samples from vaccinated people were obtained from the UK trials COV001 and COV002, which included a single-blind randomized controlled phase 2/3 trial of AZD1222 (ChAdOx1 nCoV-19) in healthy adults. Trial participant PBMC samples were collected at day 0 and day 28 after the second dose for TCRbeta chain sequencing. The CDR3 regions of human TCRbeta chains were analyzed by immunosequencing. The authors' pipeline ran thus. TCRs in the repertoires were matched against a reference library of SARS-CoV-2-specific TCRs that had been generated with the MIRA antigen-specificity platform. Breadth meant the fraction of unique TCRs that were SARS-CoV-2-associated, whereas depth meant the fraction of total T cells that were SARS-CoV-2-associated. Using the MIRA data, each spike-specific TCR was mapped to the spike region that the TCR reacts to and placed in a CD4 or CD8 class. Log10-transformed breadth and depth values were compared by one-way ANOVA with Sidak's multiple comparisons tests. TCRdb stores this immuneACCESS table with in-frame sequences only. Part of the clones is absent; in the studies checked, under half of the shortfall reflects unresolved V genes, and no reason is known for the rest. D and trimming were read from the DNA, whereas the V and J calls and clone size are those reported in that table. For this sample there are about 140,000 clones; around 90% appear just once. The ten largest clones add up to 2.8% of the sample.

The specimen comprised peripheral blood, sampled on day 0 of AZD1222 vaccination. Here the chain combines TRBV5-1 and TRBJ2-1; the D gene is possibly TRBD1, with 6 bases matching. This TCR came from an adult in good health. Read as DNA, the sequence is TGCGCCAGCAGCATAGGGACAAGAGGCAATGAGCAGTTCTTC. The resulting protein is CASSIGTRGNEQFF. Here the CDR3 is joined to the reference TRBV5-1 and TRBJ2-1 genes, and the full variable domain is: KAGVTQTPRYLIKTRGQQVTLSCSPISGHRSVSWYQQTPGQGLQFLFEYFSETQRNKGNFPGRFSGRQFSNSRSEMNVSTLELGDSALYLCASSIGTRGNEQFFGPGTRLTVL.